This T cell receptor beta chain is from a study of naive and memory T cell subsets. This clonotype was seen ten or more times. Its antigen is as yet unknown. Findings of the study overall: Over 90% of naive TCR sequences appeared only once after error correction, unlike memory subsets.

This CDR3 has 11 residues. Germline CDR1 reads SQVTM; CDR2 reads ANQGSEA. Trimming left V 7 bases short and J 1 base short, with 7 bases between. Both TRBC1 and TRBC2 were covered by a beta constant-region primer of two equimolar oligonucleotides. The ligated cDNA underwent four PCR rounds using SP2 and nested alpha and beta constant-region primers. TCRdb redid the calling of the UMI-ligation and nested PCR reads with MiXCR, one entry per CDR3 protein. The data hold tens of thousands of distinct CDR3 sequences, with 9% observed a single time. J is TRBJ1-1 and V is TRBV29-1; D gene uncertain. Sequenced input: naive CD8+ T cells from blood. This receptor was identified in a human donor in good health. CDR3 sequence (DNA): TGCAGCGGAACAAGGAACACTGAAGCTTTCTTT. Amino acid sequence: CSGTRNTEAFF.